The 4 T cell receptor beta chains below were found in one sample sequenced in a study of OX40 agonist ivuxolimab in advanced cancers. Clones were read by immunoSEQ multiplex PCR, and TCRdb kept only the in-frame ones, dropping some. This table holds around 140,000 clones, roughly nine tenths found once. The sample here was CD4+ or CD8+ T cells sorted from blood, taken in a trial of the OX40 agonist ivuxolimab. The origin of the receptors is an adult with an advanced solid tumor such as melanoma, head and neck, liver or kidney cancer.

The chain combines TRBV5-1 with TRBJ1-1; D gene unclear. Looked up from germline, CDR1 is SGHRS and CDR2 is YFSETQ. V was shortened by 0 bases and J by 1 base, with 7 bases between the two germline ends. CDR3 length: 14 residues. CDR3: CASSLEWANTEAFF. The CDR3 region has the DNA TGCGCCAGCAGCTTGGAGTGGGCGAACACTGAAGCTTTCTTT.

This clone turned up a few times. CDR3 in DNA: TGCGCCAGCAGTGGAGGACAGCTTGGCCAGCCCCAGCATTTT. As protein: CASSGGQLGQPQHF. The chain joins TRBV10-1 to TRBJ1-5, with D possibly being TRBD1 (6 bases). This CDR3 contains 14 residues. From germline, CDR1 is WNHNN and CDR2 SYGVQD (reference sequence). The V end was cut by 4 bases, the J end by 7 bases, with 14 bases between.

This chain connects TRBV7-8 to TRBJ2-7; D remains ambiguous. The ends were cut back, 5 bases at V and 0 bases at J, with 11 bases in the middle. CDR3 length: 14 residues. Germline V CDR1 and CDR2: SGHVS, FQNEAQ. CDR3 coding DNA: TGTGCCAGCAGCCTACGGGTACCCTCCTACGAGCAGTACTTC. Translating gives CASSLRVPSYEQYF.

This chain connects TRBV7-9 to TRBJ2-2; D is uncertain. The CDR3 loop spans 13 amino acids. V was cut by 6 bases and J by 7 bases, with 12 bases left in between. Germline V gives CDR1 SEHNR, CDR2 FQNEAQ (reference sequence). The CDR3 DNA sequence: TGTGCCAGCAGGATAGTTGGTGACGGGGAGCTGTTTTTT. Its protein is CASRIVGDGELFF.